Sequencing of this TCR beta chain was carried out in a study of blood T cell repertoires in COVID-19 (dated by TCRdb to about 2020). Background on the whole study: Samples from collaborators originated in the United States, Italy and Spain and spanned both the acute and convalescent phases of COVID-19. The prospective study material was composed of cDNA or gDNA derived from T cells, B-cell-depleted T cells, or PBMCs. The dataset comprised deeply sampled blood TCRbeta repertoires from subjects exposed to, actively infected with, or recovered from COVID-19. The repertoires were released in a freely available public database meant as a resource for research on the immune response to SARS-CoV-2. Samples were obtained from the ongoing ImmuneRACE study (first 160 participants) and from about 1,300 subjects provided by 6 global collaborators. Sample metadata almost always included a de-identified subject ID, COVID-19 status, age in years and sex. Where available, HLA class I and class II types were obtained from metadata supplied by the sample provider rather than from assay-based typing.

Collaborating institutions collected whole blood in K2EDTA tubes following their own protocols. For TCRbeta analysis, collaborators shipped samples as frozen whole blood, isolated PBMCs, or DNA extracted from either of those sample types. On this clone: Its specific antigen is unknown. Nothing much larger sits one base from this clone, and base qualities are not available.

CDR1 and CDR2, per the germline V gene, are MGHRA and YSYEKL. Including cysteine and phenylalanine, the CDR3 has 17 amino acids. Here the CDR3 DNA is all that survives: 51 bases in frame from base 1. The junction carries 18 bases between V and J, which are trimmed by 5 bases and 1 base respectively. The full study reports these points: How much clinical and demographic metadata was included differed by source and by participant, and the metadata was provided uncurated.

The immunoSEQ Assay, a bias-controlled multiplex PCR, was used to amplify TCRbeta CDR3 regions from genomic DNA. In the source study's methods: The number of nucleated cells in each sample was estimated by amplification of reference gene primers within the assay. Sequence reads were collapsed and filtered to measure the absolute abundance of every unique TCRbeta CDR3 rearrangement. For each sample, productive Simpson clonality was calculated as the square root of Simpson's diversity index across productive rearrangements. The source is immuneACCESS, and TCRdb retained only in-frame sequences with V and J called. Part of the clones is not carried over; for the studies checked, unresolved V genes explain less than half of this, and the remainder is unexplained. V, J and clone size reflect that table, while D and trimming were determined from the DNA. The sample includes 210,000 or so clones, with roughly 80% observed a single time. The ten largest clones capture 8.5% to 12% of the sample.

The origin of this receptor is a woman aged 80 or over with acute or convalescent COVID-19. The sequenced material came from peripheral blood. The chain is made from TRBV4-1 and TRBJ1-3; TRBD1 is a possible D gene, resting on 6 matching bases. CDR3 sequence: CASSGGLFSGSGNTIYF. The DNA reads TGCGCCAGCAGCGGGGGCCTTTTCTCAGGGTCTGGAAACACCATATATTTT.